These T cell receptor beta chains were read from a single sample in a study of blood T cells in healthy people across ages. TCRdb re-called the 5' RACE reads with MiXCR, one entry per CDR3 protein. The profile shows about 720,000 distinct CDR3 sequences, 22% of them singletons. The sequenced sample consisted of blood. The receptors were gathered from a man between 70 and 80 years old in good health. CDR3s include the opening cysteine and the closing phenylalanine or tryptophan. D genes are given only for firm matches. Clone size is given for some rows only: seen once, a few or many times, or a class if the clone is expanded.

V gene: TRBV5-6
CDR3 length: 14
J gene: TRBJ1-6
clone size: few
D gene: .
CDR3 protein: CASSLVRVRSPLHF
CDR3 DNA: TGTGCCAGCAGCTTGGTTAGGGTACGATCACCCCTCCACTTT

V gene: TRBV5-1
CDR3 length: 15
J gene: TRBJ2-3
clone size: few
D gene: TRBD2
CDR3 protein: CASSSGSGVSDTQYF
CDR3 DNA: TGCGCCAGCAGCTCGGGTAGCGGGGTCAGCGATACGCAGTATTTT

V gene: TRBV18
CDR3 length: 14
J gene: TRBJ2-1
clone size: few
D gene: TRBD2
CDR3 protein: CASSVGTRVLEEFF
CDR3 DNA: TGTGCCAGCTCAGTAGGGACTAGGGTGTTGGAGGAGTTCTTC

V gene: TRBV12-3/TRBV12-4
CDR3 length: 17
J gene: TRBJ2-3
clone size: .
D gene: .
CDR3 protein: CASSLGFWTKSADTQYF
CDR3 DNA: TGTGCCAGCAGTTTAGGGTTCTGGACAAAAAGCGCAGATACGCAGTATTTT

V gene: TRBV5-1
CDR3 length: 18
J gene: TRBJ2-6
clone size: few
D gene: .
CDR3 protein: CASSSGIAPYSGANVLTF
CDR3 DNA: TGCGCCAGCAGCTCTGGGATAGCCCCTTACTCTGGGGCCAACGTCCTGACTTTC

V gene: TRBV6-2/TRBV6-3
CDR3 length: 15
J gene: TRBJ1-2
clone size: .
D gene: TRBD1
CDR3 protein: CASSYSTVGGRGYTF
CDR3 DNA: TGTGCCAGCAGTTACTCGACGGTAGGGGGCCGCGGCTACACCTTC

V gene: TRBV3-1
CDR3 length: 17
J gene: TRBJ2-7
clone size: .
D gene: .
CDR3 protein: CASSHLRGPPTSYEQYF
CDR3 DNA: TGTGCCAGCAGCCACTTAAGGGGACCGCCGACATCCTACGAGCAGTACTTC

V gene: TRBV20-1
CDR3 length: 12
J gene: TRBJ1-4
clone size: many
D gene: .
CDR3 protein: CSAREQYEKLFF
CDR3 DNA: TGCAGTGCTAGAGAACAATATGAAAAACTGTTTTTT

V gene: TRBV4-1
CDR3 length: 15
J gene: TRBJ2-5
clone size: few
D gene: .
CDR3 protein: CASSQDSDRKETQYF
CDR3 DNA: TGCGCCAGCAGCCAAGACTCGGACAGAAAAGAGACCCAGTACTTC

V gene: TRBV12-3/TRBV12-4
CDR3 length: 15
J gene: TRBJ2-3
clone size: .
D gene: .
CDR3 protein: CASSLNGASTDAQYF
CDR3 DNA: TGTGCCAGCAGTTTAAACGGAGCGAGCACAGATGCGCAGTATTTT

V gene: TRBV20-1
CDR3 length: 11
J gene: TRBJ1-2
clone size: few
D gene: .
CDR3 protein: CSAGQKDGYTF
CDR3 DNA: TGCAGTGCAGGTCAGAAGGATGGCTACACCTTC

V gene: TRBV5-1
CDR3 length: 15
J gene: TRBJ1-2
clone size: .
D gene: .
CDR3 protein: CASSSPGRRGNGYTF
CDR3 DNA: TGCGCCAGCAGCTCCCCGGGACGGCGAGGCAATGGCTACACCTTC

V gene: TRBV7-9
CDR3 length: 13
J gene: TRBJ1-2
clone size: .
D gene: .
CDR3 protein: CASRVGVKDGYTF
CDR3 DNA: TGTGCCAGCAGGGTAGGGGTTAAGGATGGCTACACCTTC

V gene: TRBV25-1
CDR3 length: 16
J gene: TRBJ1-2
clone size: .
D gene: .
CDR3 protein: CASSEGTRKPFYGYTF
CDR3 DNA: TGTGCCAGCAGTGAAGGGACTCGAAAGCCCTTTTATGGCTACACCTTC

V gene: TRBV14
CDR3 length: 11
J gene: TRBJ2-5
clone size: few
D gene: TRBD1
CDR3 protein: CASSQGGQSYF
CDR3 DNA: TGTGCCAGCAGCCAAGGGGGACAGTCATACTTC

V gene: TRBV10-3
CDR3 length: 12
J gene: TRBJ2-3
clone size: .
D gene: .
CDR3 protein: CAISVGLDTQYF
CDR3 DNA: TGTGCCATCAGTGTGGGGCTAGATACGCAGTATTTT

V gene: TRBV7-7
CDR3 length: 14
J gene: TRBJ2-7
clone size: few
D gene: TRBD2
CDR3 protein: CASSLYAGGYEQYF
CDR3 DNA: TGTGCCAGCAGCTTATACGCGGGGGGCTACGAGCAGTACTTC

V gene: TRBV15
CDR3 length: 14
J gene: TRBJ2-1
clone size: .
D gene: .
CDR3 protein: CATSSYQGPNEQFF
CDR3 DNA: TGTGCCACCAGCAGCTACCAGGGTCCCAATGAGCAGTTCTTC

V gene: TRBV28
CDR3 length: 13
J gene: TRBJ1-2
clone size: .
D gene: .
CDR3 protein: CASRSGATGGYTF
CDR3 DNA: TGTGCCAGCAGGTCAGGGGCCACTGGTGGCTACACCTTC

V gene: TRBV5-1
CDR3 length: 14
J gene: TRBJ2-5
clone size: many
D gene: TRBD1
CDR3 protein: CASSLRDSQETQYF
CDR3 DNA: TGCGCCAGCAGCTTGAGGGACAGCCAAGAGACCCAGTACTTC

V gene: TRBV10-3
CDR3 length: 16
J gene: TRBJ2-1
clone size: .
D gene: TRBD2
CDR3 protein: CAISDSLSGSSDERFF
CDR3 DNA: TGTGCCATCAGTGACAGTCTTAGCGGGAGCTCAGATGAGCGGTTCTTC

V gene: TRBV6-6
CDR3 length: 16
J gene: TRBJ2-1
clone size: many
D gene: TRBD1
CDR3 protein: CASSSAGTGVYNEQFF
CDR3 DNA: TGTGCCAGCAGTTCCGCCGGGACAGGGGTCTACAATGAGCAGTTCTTC

V gene: TRBV18
CDR3 length: 16
J gene: TRBJ2-3
clone size: .
D gene: TRBD2
CDR3 protein: CASSPPVAGGADTQYF
CDR3 DNA: TGTGCCAGCTCACCACCAGTAGCGGGGGGAGCGGATACGCAGTATTTT

V gene: TRBV13
CDR3 length: 14
J gene: TRBJ2-7
clone size: .
D gene: .
CDR3 protein: CASTHGVGDYEQYF
CDR3 DNA: TGTGCCAGCACCCACGGGGTGGGAGACTACGAGCAGTACTTC

V gene: TRBV2
CDR3 length: 10
J gene: TRBJ2-5
clone size: .
D gene: .
CDR3 protein: CASVQETQYF
CDR3 DNA: TGTGCCAGCGTCCAAGAGACCCAGTACTTC

V gene: TRBV4-3
CDR3 length: 15
J gene: TRBJ1-5
clone size: .
D gene: TRBD1
CDR3 protein: CASSLRTGGNQPQHF
CDR3 DNA: TGCGCCAGCAGCCTACGGACAGGGGGAAATCAGCCCCAGCATTTT

V gene: TRBV28
CDR3 length: 13
J gene: TRBJ2-4
clone size: .
D gene: TRBD1
CDR3 protein: CASNQGAWNIQCF
CDR3 DNA: TGTGCCAGCAACCAGGGGGCGTGGAACATTCAGTGCTTC

V gene: TRBV28
CDR3 length: 13
J gene: TRBJ1-1
clone size: few
D gene: .
CDR3 protein: CASISPDSPEAFF
CDR3 DNA: TGTGCCAGCATATCTCCGGACAGCCCAGAAGCTTTCTTT

V gene: TRBV3-1
CDR3 length: 15
J gene: TRBJ2-1
clone size: .
D gene: TRBD2
CDR3 protein: CASSPMRGIDNEQFF
CDR3 DNA: TGTGCCAGCAGCCCTATGCGGGGGATCGACAATGAGCAGTTCTTC

V gene: TRBV12-3/TRBV12-4
CDR3 length: 14
J gene: TRBJ2-5
clone size: .
D gene: TRBD2
CDR3 protein: CASSTRGGGETQYF
CDR3 DNA: TGTGCCAGCAGTACGCGGGGGGGCGGTGAGACCCAGTACTTC

V gene: TRBV7-2
CDR3 length: 13
J gene: TRBJ1-1
clone size: .
D gene: .
CDR3 protein: CASSTTGATEAFF
CDR3 DNA: TGTGCCAGCAGTACGACAGGAGCCACTGAAGCTTTCTTT

V gene: TRBV20-1
CDR3 length: 11
J gene: TRBJ2-6
clone size: few
D gene: .
CDR3 protein: CSAAGANVLTF
CDR3 DNA: TGCAGTGCTGCTGGGGCCAACGTCCTGACTTTC

V gene: TRBV12-3/TRBV12-4
CDR3 length: 16
J gene: TRBJ1-2
clone size: .
D gene: .
CDR3 protein: CASSTTGLGGRYGYTF
CDR3 DNA: TGTGCCAGCAGTACGACAGGACTGGGGGGTCGGTATGGCTACACCTTC

V gene: TRBV7-9
CDR3 length: 16
J gene: TRBJ2-7
clone size: few
D gene: TRBD1
CDR3 protein: CASSFATGTGDYEQYF
CDR3 DNA: TGTGCCAGCAGCTTTGCCACCGGGACAGGGGACTACGAGCAGTACTTC

V gene: TRBV2
CDR3 length: 13
J gene: TRBJ2-7
clone size: once
D gene: .
CDR3 protein: CASRMDSSYEQYF
CDR3 DNA: TGTGCCAGCAGGATGGACAGCTCCTACGAGCAGTACTTC

V gene: TRBV7-8
CDR3 length: 16
J gene: TRBJ1-4
clone size: many
D gene: .
CDR3 protein: CASSLIQGRANEKLFF
CDR3 DNA: TGTGCCAGCAGCTTAATACAGGGAAGAGCTAATGAAAAACTGTTTTTT

V gene: TRBV2
CDR3 length: 16
J gene: TRBJ2-7
clone size: few
D gene: .
CDR3 protein: CASIFRRSRDSYEQYF
CDR3 DNA: TGTGCCAGCATTTTCCGACGATCCCGGGATTCTTACGAGCAGTACTTC

V gene: TRBV20-1
CDR3 length: 15
J gene: TRBJ2-3
clone size: few
D gene: .
CDR3 protein: CSARGGGGSADTQYF
CDR3 DNA: TGCAGTGCTAGAGGTGGAGGGGGCTCCGCAGATACGCAGTATTTT

V gene: TRBV15
CDR3 length: 14
J gene: TRBJ1-2
clone size: once
D gene: TRBD1
CDR3 protein: CATSRAPGTDGYTF
CDR3 DNA: TGTGCCACCAGCAGAGCTCCCGGGACAGACGGCTACACCTTC

V gene: TRBV6-1
CDR3 length: 15
J gene: TRBJ1-4
clone size: .
D gene: .
CDR3 protein: CASGLYPSTNEKLFF
CDR3 DNA: TGTGCCAGCGGTCTCTATCCGTCAACTAATGAAAAACTGTTTTTT

V gene: TRBV6-5
CDR3 length: 14
J gene: TRBJ2-5
clone size: few
D gene: .
CDR3 protein: CASSWDPFLGTQYF
CDR3 DNA: TGTGCCAGCAGTTGGGACCCGTTTTTGGGGACCCAGTACTTC